Listed here is a single TCR beta chain. What it binds is unknown. Naive CD45RA+ and memory CD45RA-negative subsets were split from CD4+ cells. This sample was taken from a study of shared clonotypes between healthy human individuals. Study-wide background: The plates for each donor numbered three CD4 naive, three CD4 memory, two CD8 naive and one CD8 memory.

The protocol was immunoSEQ multiplex PCR, while the TCRdb copy is restricted to in-frame clones and leaves out a portion. The data show approximately 330,000 clones, with over 70% seen just once and less than 11% held by the top ten. Notes on the study in general: Around 5.3% of naive CD4 clonotypes were shared across several donors.

The germline CDR1 and CDR2 sequences are SNHLY and FYNNEI. V lost 9 bases to trimming and J lost 0 bases, with 15 bases between them. The CDR3 consists of 16 residues. The receptor was isolated from a man in his thirties or forties in good health. This rearrangement joins TRBV2 to TRBJ2-6, with D unresolved. The sequenced sample consisted of memory CD4+ T cells sorted from blood. Subset specified: CD45RA-negative fraction. CDR3 sequence: CASQTWSFSGANVLTF. The CDR3 nucleotides read TGTGCCAGTCAAACTTGGTCTTTCTCTGGGGCCAACGTCCTGACTTTC. The full variable domain, in which reference TRBV2 and TRBJ2-6 provide the parts outside the CDR3, is EPEVTQTPSHQVTQMGQEVILRCVPISNHLYFYWYRQILGQKVEFLVSFYNNEISEKSEIFDDQFSVERPDGSNFTLKIRSTKLEDSAMYFCASQTWSFSGANVLTFGAGSRLTVL.